Following are 22 T cell receptor beta chains from one sample sequenced in a study of T cell changes during pregnancy in multiple sclerosis. Measured with immunoSEQ multiplex PCR; TCRdb has only the in-frame clones, and not every one. The table has about 49,000 clones, nearly 90% seen once; the top ten hold under 6.5%. Sequenced material: peripheral blood, taken after pregnancy. The receptors shown here come from a female donor in good health, enrolled as a control in a pregnancy study.

This clone was observed once. The chain links TRBV5-6 to TRBJ1-5; perhaps TRBD1 as D (6 bases). CDR1 and CDR2 (germline): SGHDT, YYEEEE. The CDR3 contains 17 residues. V lost 0 bases to trimming and J lost 2 bases, with 15 bases between them. The DNA of the CDR3 is TGTGCCAGCAGCTTGGAACAGGGCCTTAGGGGCAATCAGCCCCAGCATTTT. Residues: CASSLEQGLRGNQPQHF.

The CDR3, as DNA: TGTGCCAGCAGCTTGGGACAGGGTCGGTACGAGCAGTACTTC. Protein sequence: CASSLGQGRYEQYF. The chain carries TRBV5-4 and TRBJ2-7; TRBD1 agrees at 7 bases. Per germline, CDR1 SGHNT and CDR2 YYREEE (reference sequence). Losses at the gene ends were 0 bases for V and 4 bases for J; bases not matched to a gene: 4. The CDR3 is made up of 14 amino acids.

The chain is built from TRBV9 and TRBJ1-2; D unresolved. The CDR3 extends over 14 amino acids. CDR1 SGDLS and CDR2 YYNGEE come from the germline V gene. The V end lost 0 bases, the J end lost 4 bases, and 10 bases lay between the germline ends. This CDR3 reads CASSVEGRGYGYTF. The CDR3 nucleotides read TGTGCCAGCAGCGTAGAAGGGAGAGGCTATGGCTACACCTTC.

V and J are TRBV11-2 and TRBJ2-3; D is perhaps TRBD2 (5 bases). The V gene lost 6 bases and the J gene lost 0 bases, with 16 bases spanning the gap. The CDR3 contains 16 residues. CDR1 SGHAT and CDR2 FQNNGV come from the germline V gene. The CDR3 is CASRKTGMTSTDTQYF. In nucleotides, the CDR3 is TGTGCCAGCAGAAAGACCGGGATGACTAGCACAGATACGCAGTATTTT.

This clone appeared once. This chain connects TRBV11-2 to TRBJ2-2; TRBD1 matches 7 bases. CDR1 and CDR2 (germline): SGHAT, FQNNGV. V lost 3 bases, J lost 6 bases, and 1 base stayed unmatched. The CDR3 has 13 amino acids. Written as DNA, the CDR3 is TGTGCCAGCAGCTTCGGGACAGCCGGGGAGCTGTTTTTT. This sequence encodes CASSFGTAGELFF.

This chain uses TRBV6-5 with TRBJ2-3, with 9 bases identical to TRBD2. CDR3 size: 15 residues. V was clipped by 0 bases and J by 6 bases; unmatched bases: 4. Germline V CDR1 and CDR2: MNHEY, SVGAGI. CDR3: CASSYSRGGRDTQYF. In nucleotides, the CDR3 is TGTGCCAGCAGTTACTCGCGGGGGGGCAGGGATACGCAGTATTTT.

The chain recombines TRBV7-6 with TRBJ2-5; 7 bases fit TRBD1. Germline-derived CDR1 and CDR2 are SGHVS and FNYEAQ. This CDR3 contains 18 residues. Trimming removed 3 bases from V and 2 bases from J; junction bases left unmatched: 15. The CDR3 region has the DNA TGTGCCAGCAGCTTGGGCCCGAACAGGGGTGGGATTCAAGAGACCCAGTACTTC. Encoded protein: CASSLGPNRGGIQETQYF.

The rearrangement links TRBV7-9 to TRBJ1-2; 8 positions agree with TRBD1. The CDR3 has 13 amino acids. V dropped 5 bases and J dropped 7; count of bases not matched to a gene: 6. Per germline, CDR1 SEHNR and CDR2 FQNEAQ (reference sequence). CDR3 coding DNA: TGTGCCAGCAGCCATGACAGGGGCGGTGGCTACACCTTC. It translates to CASSHDRGGGYTF.

This clone was seen just once. This chain joins TRBV6-6 and TRBJ1-2; the match to TRBD1 covers 8 bases. This CDR3 contains 13 residues. The trim removed 6 bases at V and 3 bases at J, leaving 3 bases unmatched. Germline CDR1 is MNHNY and CDR2 is SVGAGI (reference sequence). CDR3 DNA sequence: TGTGCCAGCAGCTTGGACAGGGACTATGGCTACACCTTC. This codes for CASSLDRDYGYTF.

This chain joins TRBV9 and TRBJ2-3; 10 bases match TRBD2. CDR3 length: 17 residues. The germline CDR1 and CDR2 sequences are SGDLS and YYNGEE. Unmatched junction bases numbered 9, after V lost 0 bases and J lost 5 bases. CDR3 in DNA: TGTGCCAGCAGCGTAGTAGCTAGCGGGGGTTTGGGAGATACGCAGTATTTT. This sequence encodes CASSVVASGGLGDTQYF.

V usage is TRBV7-8 and J usage is TRBJ1-4; no definite D call. The CDR3 contains 12 residues. With 7 bases removed from V and 7 bases from J, the gap between germline ends came to 10 bases. The germline CDR1 and CDR2 sequences are SGHVS and FQNEAQ. The CDR3 region has the DNA TGTGCCAGCACCTCACGGAGTGAAAAACTGTTTTTT. Translating it yields CASTSRSEKLFF.

This clone appeared once. The chain couples TRBV29-1 to TRBJ1-2, with TRBD1 matching over 7 bases. Germline V gene sequence: CDR1 SQVTM, CDR2 ANQGSEA. Trimming took 6 bases from V and 4 from J; bases not matched to a gene: 5. The CDR3 length is 12 residues. For the CDR3, the DNA is TGCAGCGTAGTACAGGGGATCTATGGCTACACCTTC. Protein sequence: CSVVQGIYGYTF. Complete variable domain (other parts from reference TRBV29-1 and TRBJ1-2): SAVISQKPSRDICQRGTSLTIQCQVDSQVTMMFWYRQQPGQSLTLIATANQGSEATYESGFVIDKFPISRPNLTFSTLTVSNMSPEDSSIYLCSVVQGIYGYTFGSGTRLTVV.

This rearrangement joins TRBV30 to TRBJ2-3; possibly TRBD2 for D (5 bases). CDR3 length: 10 residues. Trimming pared 5 bases from V and 11 bases from J, leaving 11 bases between. CDR1 is GTSNPN and CDR2 is SVGIG in the germline V gene (reference sequence). Here the CDR3 DNA reads TGTGCCTGGGGAGGCAGTGGGCAGTATTTT. Translated, it gives CAWGGSGQYF.

The CDR3 is CASRAGTGLYGYTF. CDR3 nucleotides: TGTGCCAGCAGGGCCGGGACAGGTCTCTATGGCTACACCTTC. J is TRBJ1-2 and V is TRBV7-2, with 8 bases matching TRBD1. This CDR3 has 14 amino acids. Germline V gene data show CDR1 as SGHTA and CDR2 as FQGNSA. V was pared by 6 bases and J by 4 bases, with 7 bases of the junction left unmatched. The variable domain in full, with the rest retrieved from reference TRBV7-2 and TRBJ1-2, is GAGVSQSPSNKVTEKGKDVELRCDPISGHTALYWYRQSLGQGLEFLIYFQGNSAPDKSGLPSDRFSAERTGGSVSTLTIQRTQQEDSAVYLCASRAGTGLYGYTFGSGTRLTVV.

This chain uses TRBV7-6 with TRBJ2-3; 7 bases fit TRBD2. Trimming cost V 0 bases and J 2 bases; bases outside gene matches: 2. The length of the CDR3 is 15 residues. Per the germline V gene, CDR1 is SGHVS and CDR2 is FNYEAQ. The CDR3 is CASSLAGTITDTQYF. The CDR3 DNA follows: TGTGCCAGCAGCTTAGCGGGGACTATCACAGATACGCAGTATTTT. Filled out from reference TRBV7-6 and TRBJ2-3, the complete variable domain reads GAGVSQSPRYKVTKRGQDVALRCDPISGHVSLYWYRQALGQGPEFLTYFNYEAQQDKSGLPNDRFSAERPEGSISTLTIQRTEQRDSAMYRCASSLAGTITDTQYFGPGTRLTVL.

V and J are TRBV7-9 and TRBJ2-7; 10 bases match TRBD2. V shed 3 bases and J 0 bases; nucleotides not matched to a gene: 5. CDR1 SEHNR and CDR2 FQNEAQ come from the germline V gene (reference sequence). The CDR3 totals 16 residues. The CDR3 protein is CASSFKLAGISYEQYF. The CDR3 DNA reads as TGTGCCAGCAGCTTTAAACTAGCGGGGATCTCCTACGAGCAGTACTTC. Using reference TRBV7-9 and TRBJ2-7 for the parts outside the CDR3, the full variable domain is DTGVSQNPRHKITKRGQNVTFRCDPISEHNRLYWYRQTLGQGPEFLTYFQNEAQLEKSRLLSDRFSAERPKGSFSTLEIQRTEQGDSAMYLCASSFKLAGISYEQYFGPGTRLTVT.

The chain employs TRBV5-1 and TRBJ1-1; D might be TRBD1 (5 bases). The CDR3 is 13 amino acids. V shed 0 bases and J shed 7 bases, with 10 bases lying between them. Germline CDR1 is SGHRS and CDR2 is YFSETQ. CDR3 region: CASSLEGLGEAFF. The CDR3, as DNA: TGCGCCAGCAGCTTGGAGGGGTTGGGTGAAGCTTTCTTT. The variable domain in full, completed from reference TRBV5-1 and TRBJ1-1, reads KAGVTQTPRYLIKTRGQQVTLSCSPISGHRSVSWYQQTPGQGLQFLFEYFSETQRNKGNFPGRFSGRQFSNSRSEMNVSTLELGDSALYLCASSLEGLGEAFFGQGTRLTVV.

The gene calls are TRBV6-5 and TRBJ2-7; the match to TRBD1 covers 7 bases. The germline V gene has CDR1 MNHEY and CDR2 SVGAGI. The V and J ends lost 1 base and 5 bases, in that order; junction bases with no gene match: 2. The CDR3 is 13 residues long. The CDR3 reads CASSYYQGDEQYF. CDR3 DNA sequence: TGTGCCAGCAGTTACTACCAGGGGGACGAGCAGTACTTC.

The sample holds a few counts of this clone. The genes are TRBV9 and TRBJ1-1; no firm D call. Per germline, CDR1 SGDLS and CDR2 YYNGEE. V was pared by 1 base and J by 2 bases, with 6 bases between. The CDR3 spans 13 residues. The CDR3 DNA reads as TGTGCCAGCAGCGTACTAAGTAACACTGAAGCTTTCTTT. Translation: CASSVLSNTEAFF.

The chain combines TRBV28 with TRBJ1-4, with 7 bases aligning to TRBD1. V gave up 6 bases and J gave up 1 base; unmatched junction bases: 5. From germline, CDR1 is MDHEN and CDR2 SYDVKM. The CDR3 extends over 15 amino acids. Here the CDR3 DNA reads TGTGCCAGCAGCCCAAACAGGGGAACTAATGAAAAACTGTTTTTT. Protein product: CASSPNRGTNEKLFF.

The rearrangement links TRBV7-2 to TRBJ1-4; 7 nucleotides align to TRBD1. V lost 5 bases and J lost 10; bases outside the gene matches: 13. There are 15 residues in the CDR3. Germline V gives CDR1 SGHTA, CDR2 FQGNSA. The CDR3 bases are TGTGCCAGCAGCACAAGACAGGGAAGAATCGGAAAACTGTTTTTT. Translating it yields CASSTRQGRIGKLFF.

The CDR3 reads CASSMDQRLYEQYF. CDR3 coding DNA: TGCGCCAGCAGCATGGATCAGAGGCTCTACGAGCAGTACTTC. This chain connects TRBV5-1 to TRBJ2-7; D is unresolved. Germline lookup yields CDR1 SGHRS and CDR2 YFSETQ. This CDR3 is 14 amino acids long. V was shortened by 4 bases and J by 3 bases, with 14 bases between the two germline ends.